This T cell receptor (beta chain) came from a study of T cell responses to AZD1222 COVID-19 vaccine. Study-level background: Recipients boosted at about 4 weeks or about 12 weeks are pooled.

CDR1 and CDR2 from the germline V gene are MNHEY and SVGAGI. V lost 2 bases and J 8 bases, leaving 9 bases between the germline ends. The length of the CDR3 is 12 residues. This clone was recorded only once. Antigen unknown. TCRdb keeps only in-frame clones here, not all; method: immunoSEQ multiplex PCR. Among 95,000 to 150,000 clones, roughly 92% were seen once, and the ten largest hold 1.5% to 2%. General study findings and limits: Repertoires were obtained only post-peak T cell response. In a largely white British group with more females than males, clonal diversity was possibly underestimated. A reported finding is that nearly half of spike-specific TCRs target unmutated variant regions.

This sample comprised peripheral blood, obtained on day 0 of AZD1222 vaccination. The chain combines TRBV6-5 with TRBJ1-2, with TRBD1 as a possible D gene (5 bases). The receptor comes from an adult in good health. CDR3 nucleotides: TGTGCCAGCAGTTACCCGGGGGAGGGCTACACCTTC. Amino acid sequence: CASSYPGEGYTF.